The source of this TCR beta chain is a study of T-cell reconstitution after alpha-beta-depleted transplantation in children. Broader study findings: Several hundred expanded graft clones reportedly gave rise to the alpha-beta T cells present about two months after transplant.

Germline V gives CDR1 DFQATT, CDR2 SNEGSKA (reference sequence). This CDR3 has 16 residues. V gave up 6 bases and J gave up 2 bases; unmatched junction bases: 9. The sample holds many counts of this clonotype. As yet, its antigen is unknown. Unique molecular identifiers were used to barcode this TCRbeta library. Via MiXCR, TCRdb re-called the PCR reads, giving one row per CDR3 protein. The sample lists about 150,000 distinct CDR3 sequences; approximately 12% were seen once. The TCR comes from a boy aged 2 to 10 with acute myeloid leukemia, due to receive a stem cell transplant. The sequenced sample was PBMCs, obtained before TCRalphabeta/CD19-depleted stem cell transplant. The chain combines TRBV20-1 with TRBJ2-6; the match to TRBD2 covers 8 bases. CDR3 coding DNA: TGCAGTGCGGCACGAGCGGGACTAGCTGGGGCCAACGTCCTGACTTTC. Its protein is CSAARAGLAGANVLTF.